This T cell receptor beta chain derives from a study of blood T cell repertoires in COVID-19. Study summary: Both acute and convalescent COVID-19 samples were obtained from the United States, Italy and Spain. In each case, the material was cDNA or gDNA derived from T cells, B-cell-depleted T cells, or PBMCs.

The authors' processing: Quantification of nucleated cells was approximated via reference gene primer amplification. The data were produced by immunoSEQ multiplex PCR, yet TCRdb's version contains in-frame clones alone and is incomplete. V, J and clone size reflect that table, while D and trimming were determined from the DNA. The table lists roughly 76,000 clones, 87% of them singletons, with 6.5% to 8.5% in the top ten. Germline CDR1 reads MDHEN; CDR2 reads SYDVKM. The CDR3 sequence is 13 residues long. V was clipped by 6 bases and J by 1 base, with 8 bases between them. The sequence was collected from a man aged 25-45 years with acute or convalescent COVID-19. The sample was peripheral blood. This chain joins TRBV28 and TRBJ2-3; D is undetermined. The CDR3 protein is CASRSYGTDTQYF. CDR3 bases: TGTGCCAGCAGAAGCTATGGCACAGATACGCAGTATTTT.